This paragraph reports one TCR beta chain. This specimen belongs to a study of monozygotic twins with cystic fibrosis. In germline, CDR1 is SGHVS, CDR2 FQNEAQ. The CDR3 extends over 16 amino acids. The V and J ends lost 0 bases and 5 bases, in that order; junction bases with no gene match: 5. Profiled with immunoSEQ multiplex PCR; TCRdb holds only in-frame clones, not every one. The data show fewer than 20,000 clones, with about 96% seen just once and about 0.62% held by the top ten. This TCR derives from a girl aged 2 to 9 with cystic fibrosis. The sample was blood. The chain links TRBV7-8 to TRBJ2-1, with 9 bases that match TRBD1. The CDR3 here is CASSLAGTGFNNEQFF. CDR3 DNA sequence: TGTGCCAGCAGCTTAGCCGGGACAGGGTTTAACAATGAGCAGTTCTTC.